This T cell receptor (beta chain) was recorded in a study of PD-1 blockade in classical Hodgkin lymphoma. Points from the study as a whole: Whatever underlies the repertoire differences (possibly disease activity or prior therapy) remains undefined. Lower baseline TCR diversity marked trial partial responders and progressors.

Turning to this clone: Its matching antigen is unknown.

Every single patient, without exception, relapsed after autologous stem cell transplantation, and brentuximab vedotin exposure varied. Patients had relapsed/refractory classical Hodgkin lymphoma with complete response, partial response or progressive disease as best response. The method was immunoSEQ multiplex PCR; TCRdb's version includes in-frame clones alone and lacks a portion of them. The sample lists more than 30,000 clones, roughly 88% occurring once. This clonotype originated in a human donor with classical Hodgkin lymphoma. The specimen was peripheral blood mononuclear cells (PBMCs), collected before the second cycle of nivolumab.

Written as DNA, the CDR3 is TGCGCCAGAAAATCGGACAGGGGACGATACGAGCAGTACTTC. Translation: CARKSDRGRYEQYF. The chain combines TRBV10-1 with TRBJ2-7; 9 bases are a match to TRBD1. J was trimmed by 4 bases and V by 9 bases; bases with no gene match: 10. The germline V gene encodes CDR1 WNHNN and CDR2 SYGVQD (reference sequence). The CDR3 extends over 14 amino acids.